This T cell receptor beta chain was recorded in a study of shared clonotypes between healthy human individuals. About the study: Three plates each covered CD4 naive and memory; CD8 naive two, CD8 memory one.

This clone was observed a single time. The antigen remains unidentified. The CDR3 length is 14 residues. V lost 0 bases and J lost 4, with 9 bases in between. Germline V lookup: CDR1 SGHTA, CDR2 FQGNSA. There were no recent acute infections or vaccinations among the donors, who were healthy HIV-negative adults. Profiling relied on immunoSEQ multiplex PCR, and the TCRdb table lists in-frame clones only, not all of them. This table has about 960,000 clones, approximately 80% appearing once. Findings and caveats of the study: Naive subsets generally had larger estimated richness than memory subsets.

This sequence was found in a man aged 18-30 years in good health. The chain carries TRBV7-2 and TRBJ1-1; D uncertain. The sample taken for sequencing was memory CD4+ T cells sorted from blood. Subset meaning: CD45RA-negative fraction. DNA for the CDR3: TGTGCCAGCAGCTTAGCGGCCTGGCCCACTGAAGCTTTCTTT. It codes for CASSLAAWPTEAFF. The whole variable domain, filled in from reference TRBV7-2 and TRBJ1-1, reads GAGVSQSPSNKVTEKGKDVELRCDPISGHTALYWYRQSLGQGLEFLIYFQGNSAPDKSGLPSDRFSAERTGGSVSTLTIQRTQQEDSAVYLCASSLAAWPTEAFFGQGTRLTVV.